The subject of this entry is one T cell receptor beta chain. Its specificity is not known. The data originate from a study of cytomegalovirus exposure and HLA in healthy donors. Points from the study as a whole: Being indistinguishable, some V segments were excluded, TRBV6-2 and TRBV6-3 among them. Prior analysis indicated that the majority of TCR beta V segments exhibited productivity approximately 90% or approximately 30% of the time. Most observed TCR sequences were rare, whereas some public TCRs were detected in many donors. As was reported, the HLA-A and HLA-B alleles of most subjects were accurately predicted from TCR beta sequences.

The primer mix had 60 Vbeta and 13 Jbeta primers. Here immunoSEQ multiplex PCR was the method, and the copy in TCRdb shows in-frame clones only, minus some. The sample holds over 100,000 clones, about 70% seen once. Per germline, CDR1 GTSNPN and CDR2 SVGIG (reference sequence). Trimming took off 0 bases at V and 5 bases at J, with 8 bases between the two ends. The CDR3 consists of 14 residues. The receptor was derived from a young woman in good health and CMV-seronegative. The sequenced sample was PBMCs. The V and J genes are TRBV30 and TRBJ1-6; no definite D call. CDR3 in DNA: TGTGCCTGGAGTGTACTTGAGGATAATTCACCCCTCCACTTT. This codes for CAWSVLEDNSPLHF.